These 12 T cell receptor beta chains share one sample of origin, sequenced in a study of control samples from healthy donors and cancer patients. Method: immunoSEQ multiplex PCR; TCRdb's copy keeps in-frame clones and lacks some. The sample carries 75,000 or so clones, more than 70% recorded once. The sequencing input was PBMCs. The source is a man in his sixties with colorectal cancer.

A single count supports this clone. The V and J genes are TRBV10-1 and TRBJ2-1; tentatively, D is TRBD1 or TRBD2 (5 bases each). The germline V gene encodes CDR1 WNHNN and CDR2 SYGVQD (reference sequence). V dropped 6 bases and J dropped 4 bases, with 16 bases sitting between them. The length of the CDR3 is 15 residues. The CDR3 is CASSQGVAHYNEQFF. Here the CDR3 DNA reads TGCGCCAGCAGCCAGGGAGTCGCCCATTACAATGAGCAGTTCTTC.

V is TRBV18 and J is TRBJ1-2, with D perhaps matching TRBD1 (5 bases). Germline V lookup: CDR1 KGHSH, CDR2 LQKENI. CDR3 length: 15 amino acids. V dropped 3 bases and J dropped 0 bases, with 11 bases sitting between them. CDR3 in amino acids: CASSPSGGSNYGYTF. DNA for the CDR3: TGTGCCAGCTCACCCTCCGGGGGGTCTAACTATGGCTACACCTTC.

The rearrangement joins TRBV15 to TRBJ1-6; 7 nucleotides line up with TRBD1. Germline CDR1 reads LNHNV; CDR2 reads YYDKDF (reference sequence). With V trimmed by 2 bases and J by 13 bases, 2 bases remained unmatched. The CDR3 sequence is 12 residues long. CDR3 amino acids: CATSRMTGPLHF. In DNA, the CDR3 is TGTGCCACCAGCAGAATGACAGGGCCCCTCCACTTT.

The rearrangement links TRBV18 to TRBJ2-1, with a tentative D call TRBD2 (5 bases). Trimming removed 3 bases at V and 0 bases at J, with 12 bases between. There are 16 residues in the CDR3. Germline assignment: CDR1 KGHSH and CDR2 LQKENI. The CDR3 sequence is CASSPRRPDSYNEQFF. The CDR3 DNA sequence: TGTGCCAGCTCACCCAGGAGGCCTGACTCCTACAATGAGCAGTTCTTC.

The chain links TRBV3-1 (or the pseudogene TRBV3-2) to TRBJ1-1; unclear D gene. Between the trimmed V and J ends, which lost 4 bases and 1 base, there was a span of 16 bases. This CDR3 comprises 16 residues. Per germline, CDR1 LGHDT and CDR2 YNNKEL (reference sequence). The CDR3 DNA follows: TGTGCCAGCAGCCCCCGTTGGGAGGATGAGAACACTGAAGCTTTCTTT. Its translation: CASSPRWEDENTEAFF.

This chain links TRBV5-1 with TRBJ1-2; tentative D call: TRBD1 (6 bases). CDR1 and CDR2 (germline): SGHRS, YFSETQ. This CDR3 contains 16 residues. The germline V and J ends were trimmed by 2 bases and 4 bases, with 18 bases remaining between them. The DNA for the CDR3 is TGCGCCAGCAGCTTCGTGACAGGCGCGGAGATCTATGGCTACACCTTC. As protein: CASSFVTGAEIYGYTF.

The chain's CDR3 is CASTPTSTDTQYF. The CDR3 DNA reads TGTGCCAGCACCCCGACTAGCACAGATACGCAGTATTTT. The V call is TRBV6-5, the J call TRBJ2-3; D unclear. V lost 7 bases to trimming and J lost 0 bases, with 8 bases between them. The length of the CDR3 is 13 residues. Germline V gives CDR1 MNHEY, CDR2 SVGAGI.

The chain couples TRBV28 to TRBJ2-1; TRBD2 aligns across 7 bases. CDR3 length equals 15 residues. Germline trimming cut 7 bases from V and 8 bases from J; bases unmatched to any gene: 14. The V gene's germline CDR1 is MDHEN and CDR2 SYDVKM. The CDR3 reads CASTLEGGAPDEQFF. The DNA of the CDR3 is TGTGCCAGCACCCTCGAGGGAGGGGCACCCGATGAGCAGTTCTTC.

Here the CDR3 reads CASSVKPSANYGYTF. The CDR3 coding sequence is TGTGCCAGCAGCGTAAAGCCATCTGCTAACTATGGCTACACCTTC. The J gene is TRBJ1-2, the V gene TRBV9; D remains unclear. Germline V gene sequence: CDR1 SGDLS, CDR2 YYNGEE. The CDR3 loop spans 15 amino acids. Trimming pared 1 base from V and 0 bases from J, leaving 10 bases between.

The chain employs TRBV24-1 and TRBJ1-5; no clear D. Between the trimmed V and J ends, which lost 9 bases and 3 bases, there was a span of 11 bases. CDR3 size: 13 residues. Germline V gene lookup returns CDR1 KGHDR and CDR2 SFDVKD. The CDR3 loop is CATDVGYNQPQHF. DNA of the CDR3: TGTGCCACCGACGTAGGGTACAATCAGCCCCAGCATTTT.

This chain joins TRBV6-4 and TRBJ1-1; 11 bases align to TRBD1. Germline values: CDR1 MRHNA, CDR2 SNTAGT. The J segment lost 11 bases and the V segment lost 8 bases, leaving 7 bases of the junction unmatched. The CDR3 is 12 residues long. The CDR3 here is CASCGQGASAFF. Here the CDR3 DNA reads TGTGCCAGCTGTGGACAGGGGGCTTCGGCTTTCTTT.

V is TRBV18 and J is TRBJ1-5, with D perhaps matching TRBD1 (5 bases). The germline V gene has CDR1 KGHSH and CDR2 LQKENI. The CDR3 has 14 amino acids. Trimming removed 3 bases at V and 6 bases at J, with 12 bases between. The CDR3 DNA reads TGTGCCAGCTCACCCAAAACAGGTTTTCAGCCCCAGCATTTT. It specifies CASSPKTGFQPQHF.